The present T cell receptor beta chain was sequenced within a study of blood T cell repertoires in COVID-19. Study-level background: There were acute and convalescent COVID-19 samples, and they came from the United States, Italy and Spain. T cells, B-cell-depleted T cells, or PBMCs supplied cDNA or gDNA.

In the source study's methods: Scientists estimated how many nucleated cells there were by amplifying reference gene primers. TCRdb's copy holds only in-frame clones and misses some; the assay was immunoSEQ multiplex PCR. Clone size and the V and J calls come from that table; the DNA yielded D and trimming. The repertoire consists of 70,000 to 100,000 clones, with around 80% occurring once and the leading ten covering around 7.3%. Trimming took off 6 bases at V and 5 bases at J, with 14 bases between the two ends. Germline V gives CDR1 SGHTA, CDR2 FQGNSA. The CDR3 runs 15 residues. Input material: peripheral blood. The rearrangement joins TRBV7-2 to TRBJ1-6, with D perhaps TRBD1 (6 bases). The TCR sequence derives from a man aged 45-65 years with active or convalescent COVID-19. As DNA, the CDR3 is TGTGCCAGCAGGGGCGGGGGGCACAATAATTCACCCCTCCACTTT. Translating gives CASRGGGHNNSPLHF.